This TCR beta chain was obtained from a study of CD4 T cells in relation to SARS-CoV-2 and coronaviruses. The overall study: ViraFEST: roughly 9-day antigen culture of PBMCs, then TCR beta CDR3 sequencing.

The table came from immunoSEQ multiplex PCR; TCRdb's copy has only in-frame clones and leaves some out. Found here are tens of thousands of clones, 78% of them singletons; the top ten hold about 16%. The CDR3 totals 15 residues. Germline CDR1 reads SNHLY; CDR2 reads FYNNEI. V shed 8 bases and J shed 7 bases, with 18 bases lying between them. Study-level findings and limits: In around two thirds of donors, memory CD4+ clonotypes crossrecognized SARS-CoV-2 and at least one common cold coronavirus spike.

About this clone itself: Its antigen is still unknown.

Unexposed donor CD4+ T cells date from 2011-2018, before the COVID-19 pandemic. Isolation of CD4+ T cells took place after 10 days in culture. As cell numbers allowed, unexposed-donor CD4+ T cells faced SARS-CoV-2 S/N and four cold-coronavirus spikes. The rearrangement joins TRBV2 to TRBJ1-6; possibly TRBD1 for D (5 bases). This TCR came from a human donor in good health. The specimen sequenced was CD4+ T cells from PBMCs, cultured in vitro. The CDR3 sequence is CASLATAGRNSPLHF. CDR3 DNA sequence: TGTGCCAGCTTAGCCACAGCAGGGAGGAATTCACCCCTCCACTTT.